Listed below are T cell receptor beta chains from one sample, sequenced in a study of blood T cell repertoires in COVID-19. The data were produced by immunoSEQ multiplex PCR, yet TCRdb's version contains in-frame clones alone and is incomplete. Among 400,000 to 500,000 clones, roughly 90% were seen once, and the ten largest hold approximately 1.3%. The material sequenced was PBMCs or T cells enriched from blood (not recorded which). These receptors all stem from a woman between 18 and 29 years old who had been exposed to COVID-19. Both conserved end residues are part of each CDR3. The order of the fields is J gene, clone size, D gene, V gene, CDR3 DNA, CDR3 protein. A D gene is named only where the DNA matches it firmly. Clone size is not always given. Where it is, it says once, few, many or a class for expanded clones.

j_gene: TRBJ1-2
abundance: NA
d_gene: TRBD1
v_gene: TRBV30
CDR3nt: TGTGCCTGGAGCACGGGACAGGGCCGGAGGTATGGCTACACCTTC
CDR3aa: CAWSTGQGRRYGYTF

j_gene: TRBJ2-4
abundance: once
d_gene: TRBD1
v_gene: TRBV9
CDR3nt: TGTGCCAGCAGCGACACAGGGGGAGCTGCCAAAAACATTCAGTACTTC
CDR3aa: CASSDTGGAAKNIQYF

j_gene: TRBJ2-1
abundance: NA
d_gene: TRBD1
v_gene: TRBV27
CDR3nt: TGTGCCAGCAGTTCCCGGGACAGCAACAATGAGCAGTTCTTC
CDR3aa: CASSSRDSNNEQFF

j_gene: TRBJ1-2
abundance: NA
d_gene: NA
v_gene: TRBV25-1
CDR3nt: TGTGCCAGCAGCACCGATTCAGGGGCCTATGGCTACACCTTC
CDR3aa: CASSTDSGAYGYTF

j_gene: TRBJ1-2
abundance: NA
d_gene: NA
v_gene: TRBV24-1
CDR3nt: TGTGCCACCAGTGATTTGAAGGCAGGCTATGGCTACACCTTC
CDR3aa: CATSDLKAGYGYTF

j_gene: TRBJ1-4
abundance: NA
d_gene: TRBD1
v_gene: TRBV11-2
CDR3nt: TGTGCCAGCAGCTTGGTAGGGACAGGGGCTAATGAAAAACTGTTTTTT
CDR3aa: CASSLVGTGANEKLFF

j_gene: TRBJ2-2
abundance: NA
d_gene: NA
v_gene: TRBV4-3
CDR3nt: TGCGCCAGCAGCCGACTATCCGGGGAGCTGTTTTTT
CDR3aa: CASSRLSGELFF

j_gene: TRBJ2-7
abundance: NA
d_gene: TRBD2
v_gene: TRBV9
CDR3nt: TGTGCCAGCAGCGTAGTGCCTAGCGGGTTTTACGAGCAGTACTTC
CDR3aa: CASSVVPSGFYEQYF

j_gene: TRBJ2-7
abundance: NA
d_gene: TRBD2
v_gene: TRBV28
CDR3nt: TGTGCCAGCCGCAAACCCGGGACTAGCGGCAAAAGCTCCTACGAGCAGTACTTC
CDR3aa: CASRKPGTSGKSSYEQYF

j_gene: TRBJ2-2
abundance: NA
d_gene: NA
v_gene: TRBV30
CDR3nt: TGTGCCTGGACAGAGAACACCGGGGAGCTGTTTTTT
CDR3aa: CAWTENTGELFF

j_gene: TRBJ2-7
abundance: NA
d_gene: NA
v_gene: TRBV3-1/TRBV3-2
CDR3nt: TGTGCCAGCAGCCGGAGCTACGAGCAGTACTTC
CDR3aa: CASSRSYEQYF

j_gene: TRBJ1-2
abundance: NA
d_gene: NA
v_gene: TRBV29-1
CDR3nt: TGCAGCGCAGAAGGGAGAGGCCGAGACTATGGCTACACCTTC
CDR3aa: CSAEGRGRDYGYTF

j_gene: TRBJ2-7
abundance: NA
d_gene: TRBD2
v_gene: TRBV18
CDR3nt: TGTGCCAGCCTATCCGGGACTAGCGGTCGAGGGCAGCAGTACTTC
CDR3aa: CASLSGTSGRGQQYF

j_gene: TRBJ2-3
abundance: NA
d_gene: NA
v_gene: TRBV4-2
CDR3nt: TGTGCCAGCAGCCAAGAGGCTAGCGACACAGATACGCAGTATTTT
CDR3aa: CASSQEASDTDTQYF

j_gene: TRBJ1-1
abundance: few
d_gene: NA
v_gene: TRBV28
CDR3nt: TGTGCCAGCAACGTAGGGGGGGGCTACACTGAAGCTTTCTTT
CDR3aa: CASNVGGGYTEAFF

j_gene: TRBJ1-6
abundance: NA
d_gene: NA
v_gene: TRBV28
CDR3nt: TGTGCCAGCAGCGTGACAGAGTATAATTCACCCCTCCACTTT
CDR3aa: CASSVTEYNSPLHF

j_gene: TRBJ1-2
abundance: NA
d_gene: TRBD1
v_gene: TRBV9
CDR3nt: TGTGCCAGCCGCCTAGGGGACAGGGCGAACTATGGCTACACCTTC
CDR3aa: CASRLGDRANYGYTF

j_gene: TRBJ2-3
abundance: NA
d_gene: TRBD2
v_gene: TRBV27
CDR3nt: TGTGCCAGCAGTCCCTTTGGACTAGCGGGCGTCACAGATACGCAGTATTTT
CDR3aa: CASSPFGLAGVTDTQYF

j_gene: TRBJ2-1
abundance: NA
d_gene: NA
v_gene: TRBV6-5
CDR3nt: TGTGCCAGCAGTACTGGGAACAGGATCTACAATGAGCAGTTCTTC
CDR3aa: CASSTGNRIYNEQFF

j_gene: TRBJ1-4
abundance: NA
d_gene: NA
v_gene: TRBV9
CDR3nt: TGTGCCAGCAGCGAGTCGGGTTCGGTAGCTATAAATGAAAAACTGTTTTTT
CDR3aa: CASSESGSVAINEKLFF

j_gene: TRBJ1-2
abundance: NA
d_gene: TRBD1
v_gene: TRBV30
CDR3nt: TGTGCCTGGAAGGCAGGGGGAGGCTACACCTTC
CDR3aa: CAWKAGGGYTF

j_gene: TRBJ1-2
abundance: NA
d_gene: NA
v_gene: TRBV5-4
CDR3nt: TGTGCCAGCAGCAGGGCCGAGACAGGTTATAACTATGGCTACACCTTC
CDR3aa: CASSRAETGYNYGYTF

j_gene: TRBJ2-3
abundance: NA
d_gene: TRBD1
v_gene: TRBV5-1
CDR3nt: TGCGCCAGCAGCTTGGAGTATCCCGGGACAGGGGGCGTGGATACGCAGTATTTT
CDR3aa: CASSLEYPGTGGVDTQYF

j_gene: TRBJ1-4
abundance: NA
d_gene: TRBD1
v_gene: TRBV11-2
CDR3nt: TGTGCCAGCAGCTTAGAGGGGACAGTCGGGGAAAAACTGTTTTTT
CDR3aa: CASSLEGTVGEKLFF

j_gene: TRBJ2-7
abundance: NA
d_gene: NA
v_gene: TRBV7-2
CDR3nt: TGTGCCAGCAGCTTAGTTGCGACTAGCTCCTACGAGCAGTACTTC
CDR3aa: CASSLVATSSYEQYF

j_gene: TRBJ1-1
abundance: NA
d_gene: NA
v_gene: TRBV6-5
CDR3nt: TGTGCCAGCAGTTACTCGGTGAGAACTGAAGCTTTCTTT
CDR3aa: CASSYSVRTEAFF

j_gene: TRBJ1-2
abundance: NA
d_gene: TRBD1
v_gene: TRBV28
CDR3nt: TGTGCCAGCAGTACCCTAGGACAGGCTAACTATGGCTACACCTTC
CDR3aa: CASSTLGQANYGYTF

j_gene: TRBJ1-5
abundance: NA
d_gene: NA
v_gene: TRBV3-1/TRBV3-2
CDR3nt: TGTGCCAGCAGCCCACTTAGGGGGATAGCTCGCAATCAGCCCCAGCATTTT
CDR3aa: CASSPLRGIARNQPQHF

j_gene: TRBJ2-4
abundance: NA
d_gene: NA
v_gene: TRBV2
CDR3nt: TGTGCCAGCACTCAAGGGGCGGTGGGGCTCAACATTCAGTACTTC
CDR3aa: CASTQGAVGLNIQYF

j_gene: TRBJ1-5
abundance: NA
d_gene: TRBD1
v_gene: TRBV11-2
CDR3nt: TGTGCCAGCAGCTTAGGGACAGGGGGGAGCAATCAGCCCCAGCATTTT
CDR3aa: CASSLGTGGSNQPQHF

j_gene: TRBJ1-6
abundance: NA
d_gene: NA
v_gene: TRBV30
CDR3nt: TGTGCCTGGACCTTCGCCAGCTCCTATAATTCACCCCTCCACTTT
CDR3aa: CAWTFASSYNSPLHF

j_gene: TRBJ2-1
abundance: once
d_gene: TRBD2
v_gene: TRBV28
CDR3nt: TGTGCCAGCAGTCCCGGGACTAAGTACAATGAGCAGTTCTTC
CDR3aa: CASSPGTKYNEQFF

j_gene: TRBJ1-1
abundance: NA
d_gene: TRBD1
v_gene: TRBV5-1
CDR3nt: TGCGCCAGCAGCTTAACGACAGGGGGTTTTACTGAAGCTTTCTTT
CDR3aa: CASSLTTGGFTEAFF

j_gene: TRBJ2-7
abundance: NA
d_gene: NA
v_gene: TRBV7-2
CDR3nt: TGTGCCAGCAGCCTTACTTATGACTCTTCCTACGAGCAGTACTTC
CDR3aa: CASSLTYDSSYEQYF